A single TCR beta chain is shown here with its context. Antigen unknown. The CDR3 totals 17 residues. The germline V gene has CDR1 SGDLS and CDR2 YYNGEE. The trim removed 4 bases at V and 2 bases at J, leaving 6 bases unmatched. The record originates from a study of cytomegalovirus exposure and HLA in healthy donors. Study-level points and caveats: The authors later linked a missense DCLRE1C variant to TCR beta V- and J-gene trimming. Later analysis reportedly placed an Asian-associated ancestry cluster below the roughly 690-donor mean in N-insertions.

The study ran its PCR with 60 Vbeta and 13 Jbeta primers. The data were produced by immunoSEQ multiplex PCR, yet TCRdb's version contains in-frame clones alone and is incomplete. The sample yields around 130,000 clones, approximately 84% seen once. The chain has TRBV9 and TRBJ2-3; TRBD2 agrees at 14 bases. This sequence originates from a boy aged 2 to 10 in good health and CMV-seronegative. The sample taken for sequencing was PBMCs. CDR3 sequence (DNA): TGTGCCAGCAGCTACCGGACTAGCGGGGGGACCACAGATACGCAGTATTTT. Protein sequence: CASSYRTSGGTTDTQYF.